These 32 T cell receptor beta chains came from one sample sequenced in a study of post-analysis software for immune sequencing data. General study results and limits: The study found TRBV5-6, TRBV5-1 and TRBV20-1 among five or six TRBV segments more frequent in patients than controls.

Incorporated into the TCR beta cDNA libraries were unique molecular identifiers, which served to reduce PCR and sequencing biases. One entry per CDR3 protein results from TCRdb running MiXCR on the PCR reads. The repertoire consists of about half a million distinct CDR3 sequences, with around 34% occurring once and the leading ten covering 4.5% to 7.5%. The antigens of these receptors remain unknown. Sequencing was performed on blood. The receptors stem from a girl younger than 18 with multiple sclerosis.

This chain connects TRBV5-1 to TRBJ1-2; 7 bases line up with TRBD1. V was clipped by 5 bases and J by 0 bases; unmatched bases: 13. The CDR3 covers 17 residues. In germline, CDR1 is SGHRS, CDR2 YFSETQ. CDR3 DNA: TGCGCCAGCAGTCCGACAGGGATTCCCGACTCTAACTATGGCTACACCTTC. Translation gives CASSPTGIPDSNYGYTF.

CDR3 nucleotide sequence: TGTGCCAGCAGCGAGGGCGTATCCTACGAGCAGTACTTC. Its translation: CASSEGVSYEQYF. V usage is TRBV9 and J usage is TRBJ2-7; D not certain. The length of the CDR3 is 13 residues. Trimming shortened V by 3 bases and J by 1 base, and 8 bases separated the two germline ends. CDR1 is SGDLS and CDR2 is YYNGEE in the germline V gene.

This clonotype was found a few times. This chain joins TRBV13 and TRBJ2-6; D is ambiguous. The CDR3 sequence is 15 residues long. Germline lookup yields CDR1 PRHDT and CDR2 FYEKMQ (reference sequence). The V gene lost 2 bases and the J gene lost 0 bases, with 5 bases spanning the gap. CDR3 sequence (DNA): TGTGCCAGCAGCTTAAGTTTCTCTGGGGCCAACGTCCTGACTTTC. Its protein product is CASSLSFSGANVLTF.

The rearrangement links TRBV27 to TRBJ2-7, with 13 bases lining up with TRBD2. Germline CDR1 MNHEY, CDR2 SMNVEV (reference sequence). V trimming: 4 bases; J trimming: 2 bases; junction bases outside the gene matches: 2. This CDR3 has 15 amino acids. The CDR3 region is CASSSLAGGPYEQYF. The CDR3 DNA reads TGTGCCAGCAGTTCACTAGCGGGGGGGCCCTACGAGCAGTACTTC.

The chain recombines TRBV13 with TRBJ2-5; TRBD2 matches at 8 bases. The J segment lost 2 bases and the V segment lost 1 base, leaving 12 bases of the junction unmatched. Germline V CDR1 and CDR2: PRHDT, FYEKMQ (reference sequence). CDR3 length: 18 amino acids. This chain's CDR3 is CASSLARFSSGGQETQYF. The DNA for the CDR3 is TGTGCCAGCAGCTTAGCCCGGTTCTCCTCGGGGGGGCAAGAGACCCAGTACTTC.

The chain uses TRBV6-5 and TRBJ2-1, with D perhaps matching TRBD1 (5 bases). This CDR3 is built from 14 residues. CDR1 and CDR2 from the germline V gene are MNHEY and SVGAGI. V gave up 0 bases and J gave up 13 bases, with 16 bases separating them. CDR3 sequence: CASSYSQVQETQFF. DNA of the CDR3: TGTGCCAGCAGTTACTCACAGGTCCAAGAGACCCAGTTCTTC.

This chain links TRBV2 with TRBJ1-5, with D possibly being TRBD1 (5 bases). The CDR3 spans 13 residues. The V gene lost 6 bases and the J gene lost 4 bases, with 10 bases spanning the gap. The germline V gene has CDR1 SNHLY and CDR2 FYNNEI. CDR3 amino acids: CASRMGGNQPQHF. DNA of the CDR3: TGTGCCAGCAGGATGGGGGGAAATCAGCCCCAGCATTTT.

The chain carries TRBV6-6 and TRBJ2-5, with no clear D. The CDR3 runs to 14 residues. V was trimmed by 1 base and J by 2 bases, leaving 8 bases between them. Germline V lookup: CDR1 MNHNY, CDR2 SVGAGI (reference sequence). CDR3 loop: CASSYLVGQETQYF. The CDR3 DNA reads TGTGCCAGCAGTTACTTGGTCGGGCAAGAGACCCAGTACTTC.

V gene TRBV13 combines with J gene TRBJ2-7, with D hard to call. Germline CDR1 reads PRHDT; CDR2 reads FYEKMQ (reference sequence). V lost 3 bases and J 3 bases, leaving 15 bases between the germline ends. The CDR3 has 15 amino acids. CDR3 bases: TGTGCCAGCAGCTTGAAGACGCAGCCCCTCTACGAGCAGTACTTC. This sequence encodes CASSLKTQPLYEQYF.

Only a few counts were recorded for this clonotype. V and J are TRBV29-1 and TRBJ2-3; 14 nucleotides match TRBD2. The V gene end was trimmed by 6 bases and the J gene end by 2 bases; junction bases not matched to a gene: 1. From germline, CDR1 is SQVTM and CDR2 ANQGSEA. The CDR3 has 14 amino acids. The CDR3 loop reads CSVGLAGATDTQYF. In DNA form, the CDR3 reads TGCAGCGTGGGACTAGCGGGGGCCACAGATACGCAGTATTTT.

V usage is TRBV3-1 and J usage is TRBJ2-1, with D possibly matching TRBD1 (5 bases). Germline assignment: CDR1 LGHDT and CDR2 YNNKEL (reference sequence). The germline V and J ends were trimmed by 4 bases and 5 bases, with 15 bases remaining between them. This CDR3 spans 15 amino acids. Here the CDR3 DNA reads TGTGCCAGCAGCCCACCCTGGGGCAGAGACAATGAGCAGTTCTTC. Translation: CASSPPWGRDNEQFF.

The CDR3 coding sequence is TGTGCCAGCAGCCAATTCGGACAGGGGACTGGCTACACCTTC. Protein: CASSQFGQGTGYTF. V usage is TRBV14 and J usage is TRBJ1-2; 9 bases are shared with TRBD1. This CDR3 is 14 amino acids long. CDR1 SGHDN and CDR2 FVKESK come from the germline V gene. J gave up 7 bases and V 2 bases, and 5 bases lay outside the gene matches.

This clonotype was detected only a few times. The chain employs TRBV4-1 and TRBJ2-3, with 7 bases fitting TRBD1. Germline V lookup: CDR1 MGHRA, CDR2 YSYEKL. The ends lost 0 bases at V and 0 bases at J; junction bases unmatched: 6. This CDR3 has 17 residues. The CDR3 sequence: CASSQDPPGQSTDTQYF. For the CDR3, the DNA is TGCGCCAGCAGCCAAGATCCCCCGGGACAGAGCACAGATACGCAGTATTTT.

The V and J genes are TRBV28 and TRBJ2-2; D uncertain. The germline V gene has CDR1 MDHEN and CDR2 SYDVKM. The CDR3 length is 14 residues. V dropped 7 bases and J dropped 0 bases, with 9 bases sitting between them. The CDR3 sequence is CASTLPTNTGELFF. For the CDR3, the DNA is TGTGCCAGCACCTTACCTACGAACACCGGGGAGCTGTTTTTT.

This clonotype was counted only a few times. V usage is TRBV7-9 and J usage is TRBJ1-4; no definite D call. The V end was cut by 1 base, the J end by 4 bases, with 13 bases between. Looked up from germline, CDR1 is SEHNR and CDR2 is FQNEAQ (reference sequence). This CDR3 is built from 16 residues. This CDR3 is CASSLVVQNVNEKLFF. CDR3 coding DNA: TGTGCCAGCAGCTTAGTGGTGCAGAATGTTAATGAAAAACTGTTTTTT.

J is TRBJ2-3 and V is TRBV7-6; TRBD2 agrees at 8 bases. CDR3 length: 16 amino acids. Germline V gene data show CDR1 as SGHVS and CDR2 as FNYEAQ. J was trimmed by 5 bases and V by 1 base; bases with no gene match: 8. CDR3 sequence (DNA): TGTGCCAGCAGCTTAGGAGGAGCGGGGGCTGGAGATACGCAGTATTTT. Translating it yields CASSLGGAGAGDTQYF.

This clonotype was picked up a small number of times. CDR3 sequence: CSALPVGLAGGMKGNEQFF. CDR3 nucleotides: TGCAGTGCCCTTCCCGTGGGACTAGCGGGGGGAATGAAGGGGAATGAGCAGTTCTTC. The J gene is TRBJ2-1, the V gene TRBV20-1; 15 nucleotides align to TRBD2. The V gene's germline CDR1 is DFQATT and CDR2 SNEGSKA (reference sequence). J lost 7 bases, V lost 6 bases, and 19 bases had no gene match. The CDR3 is made up of 19 amino acids.

V gene TRBV28 combines with J gene TRBJ2-5, with D unresolved. Trimming took off 7 bases at V and 2 bases at J, with 17 bases between the two ends. CDR1 and CDR2 from the germline V gene are MDHEN and SYDVKM. The CDR3 contains 15 residues. CDR3 sequence (DNA): TGTGCCAGCACTGGTTGGATTAGGCAACAAGAGACCCAGTACTTC. Amino acids: CASTGWIRQQETQYF.

The table lists this clonotype with a few counts. V is TRBV29-1 and J is TRBJ1-4; TRBD1 agrees at 8 bases. The V gene's germline CDR1 is SQVTM and CDR2 ANQGSEA. The V segment lost 7 bases and the J segment 8 bases; nucleotides outside the gene matches: 6. The CDR3 extends over 12 amino acids. The CDR3 is CSAGQGGEKLFF. CDR3 in DNA: TGCAGCGCCGGACAGGGAGGCGAAAAACTGTTTTTT.

This chain links TRBV11-2 with TRBJ2-2, with 7 positions matching TRBD1. The CDR3 spans 17 residues. The junction had 12 bases not matched to a gene; V was cut back by 5 bases and J by 3 bases. The germline gives CDR1 SGHAT, CDR2 FQNNGV. The CDR3 nucleotides are TGTGCCAGCAGCCCTCCCGACAGGGACGGGCACACCGGGGAGCTGTTTTTT. Residues: CASSPPDRDGHTGELFF.

The chain is built from TRBV28 and TRBJ2-2; the D gene could be TRBD1 or TRBD2 (5 bases each). Trimming took off 5 bases at V and 3 bases at J, with 13 bases between the two ends. The CDR3 sequence is 15 residues long. Germline values: CDR1 MDHEN, CDR2 SYDVKM. For the CDR3, the DNA is TGTGCCAGCAGTCCACCGGGACGAGACACCGGGGAGCTGTTTTTT. Its protein product is CASSPPGRDTGELFF. Full variable domain (rest looked up from reference TRBV28 and TRBJ2-2): DVKVTQSSRYLVKRTGEKVFLECVQDMDHENMFWYRQDPGLGLRLIYFSYDVKMKEKGDIPEGYSVSREKKERFSLILESASTNQTSMYLCASSPPGRDTGELFFGEGSRLTVL.

Only a few counts were recorded for this clonotype. A junction boundary mismatches the germline segment, possibly from a read error. J is TRBJ2-1 and V is TRBV5-8; 15 bases map to TRBD2. CDR1 is SGHTS and CDR2 is YDEGEE in the germline V gene. The CDR3 consists of 19 residues. CDR3 bases: TGTGGCAGCCGACAGCCGGGACTAGCGGGGGGAACGGGGTCCTATGAGCAGTTCTTC. Amino acids: CGSRQPGLAGGTGSYEQFF.

This clonotype was counted between two and nine times. The genes are TRBV6-5 and TRBJ1-4; TRBD1 matches at 7 bases. The germline V gene has CDR1 MNHEY and CDR2 SVGAGI. There are 14 residues in the CDR3. The ends lost 6 bases at V and 7 bases at J; junction bases unmatched: 8. CDR3 sequence (DNA): TGTGCCAGCAGCACACCGGGACAGTCTGAAAAACTGTTTTTT. As protein: CASSTPGQSEKLFF.

The genes are TRBV6-1 and TRBJ1-2, with 9 bases aligning to TRBD1. In germline, CDR1 is MNHNS, CDR2 SASEGT. This CDR3 is 14 amino acids long. With 3 bases clipped from V and 3 bases from J, the junction kept 2 bases outside the gene matches. CDR3 in amino acids: CASSEGDRDYGYTF. DNA of the CDR3: TGTGCCAGCAGTGAGGGGGACAGGGACTATGGCTACACCTTC.

In its sample, this clonotype was seen a few times. The DNA for the CDR3 is TGTGCCACCAGTATTGGTAGCGCTGAGACCCAGTACTTC. This codes for CATSIGSAETQYF. The chain is built from TRBV24-1 and TRBJ2-5, with a possible D match to TRBD2 (5 bases). The ends were cut back, 6 bases at V and 5 bases at J, with 12 bases in the middle. The CDR3 consists of 13 residues. The V gene's germline CDR1 is KGHDR and CDR2 SFDVKD.

Only a few counts were recorded for this clonotype. This rearrangement joins TRBV27 to TRBJ1-1; 8 positions agree with TRBD1. Germline V gene sequence: CDR1 MNHEY, CDR2 SMNVEV (reference sequence). Trimming took 2 bases from V and 10 from J; bases not matched to a gene: 6. This CDR3 is built from 13 residues. The CDR3: CASSLGRGPGAFF. DNA of the CDR3: TGTGCCAGCAGTTTAGGCAGGGGGCCGGGAGCTTTCTTT.

J is TRBJ2-4 and V is TRBV28; D unresolved. The CDR3 is made up of 15 amino acids. CDR1 and CDR2 from the germline V gene are MDHEN and SYDVKM. The V gene lost 6 bases and the J gene lost 0 bases, with 12 bases spanning the gap. This CDR3 reads CASSPHSLAKNIQYF. For the CDR3, the DNA is TGTGCCAGCAGCCCACACAGCTTAGCCAAAAACATTCAGTACTTC. The full variable domain, rest sourced from reference TRBV28 and TRBJ2-4, is DVKVTQSSRYLVKRTGEKVFLECVQDMDHENMFWYRQDPGLGLRLIYFSYDVKMKEKGDIPEGYSVSREKKERFSLILESASTNQTSMYLCASSPHSLAKNIQYFGAGTRLSVL.

The chain combines TRBV6-4 with TRBJ2-1, with D tentatively TRBD1 or TRBD2 (6 bases each). The CDR3 totals 16 residues. Germline-derived CDR1 and CDR2 are MRHNA and SNTAGT. Trimming took 6 bases from V and 6 from J, leaving 21 bases between them. The CDR3, as DNA: TGTGCCAGCAGAAGGGGGGCCGGGGGAGTCAGCAATGAGCAGTTCTTC. It codes for CASRRGAGGVSNEQFF.

This sequence joins TRBV7-8 and TRBJ2-7; 15 nucleotides agree with TRBD2. The ends lost 5 bases at V and 5 bases at J; junction bases unmatched: 7. There are 16 residues in the CDR3. Germline CDR1 and CDR2: SGHVS and FQNEAQ. CDR3 nucleotides: TGTGCCAGCAGCCTAAGGACTAGCGGGGGGGCCGACGAGCAGTACTTC. Encoded protein: CASSLRTSGGADEQYF.

The V and J genes are TRBV5-1 and TRBJ1-1; 8 nucleotides line up with TRBD1. This CDR3 has 13 residues. Per germline, CDR1 SGHRS and CDR2 YFSETQ. V dropped 4 bases and J dropped 5; count of bases not matched to a gene: 4. CDR3 in amino acids: CASSTGGWTEAFF. CDR3 DNA sequence: TGCGCCAGCAGCACAGGGGGATGGACTGAAGCTTTCTTT.

J is TRBJ1-2 and V is TRBV9; D call uncertain. Germline V gene lookup returns CDR1 SGDLS and CDR2 YYNGEE. The CDR3 is 15 residues long. Trimming shortened V by 0 bases and J by 4 bases, and 13 bases separated the two germline ends. CDR3 amino acids: CASSVGPVGSYGYTF. In DNA form, the CDR3 reads TGTGCCAGCAGCGTAGGTCCTGTCGGAAGCTATGGCTACACCTTC.

The chain employs TRBV4-1 and TRBJ2-5; 8 bases are a match to TRBD2. Trimming at V came to 0 bases and at J to 3 bases, leaving 9 bases not matched to a gene. The V gene's germline CDR1 is MGHRA and CDR2 YSYEKL. CDR3 length: 17 amino acids. As DNA, the CDR3 is TGCGCCAGCAGCCAAGAACGGCTAGCGGGCAGCGAAGAGACCCAGTACTTC. Protein product: CASSQERLAGSEETQYF.